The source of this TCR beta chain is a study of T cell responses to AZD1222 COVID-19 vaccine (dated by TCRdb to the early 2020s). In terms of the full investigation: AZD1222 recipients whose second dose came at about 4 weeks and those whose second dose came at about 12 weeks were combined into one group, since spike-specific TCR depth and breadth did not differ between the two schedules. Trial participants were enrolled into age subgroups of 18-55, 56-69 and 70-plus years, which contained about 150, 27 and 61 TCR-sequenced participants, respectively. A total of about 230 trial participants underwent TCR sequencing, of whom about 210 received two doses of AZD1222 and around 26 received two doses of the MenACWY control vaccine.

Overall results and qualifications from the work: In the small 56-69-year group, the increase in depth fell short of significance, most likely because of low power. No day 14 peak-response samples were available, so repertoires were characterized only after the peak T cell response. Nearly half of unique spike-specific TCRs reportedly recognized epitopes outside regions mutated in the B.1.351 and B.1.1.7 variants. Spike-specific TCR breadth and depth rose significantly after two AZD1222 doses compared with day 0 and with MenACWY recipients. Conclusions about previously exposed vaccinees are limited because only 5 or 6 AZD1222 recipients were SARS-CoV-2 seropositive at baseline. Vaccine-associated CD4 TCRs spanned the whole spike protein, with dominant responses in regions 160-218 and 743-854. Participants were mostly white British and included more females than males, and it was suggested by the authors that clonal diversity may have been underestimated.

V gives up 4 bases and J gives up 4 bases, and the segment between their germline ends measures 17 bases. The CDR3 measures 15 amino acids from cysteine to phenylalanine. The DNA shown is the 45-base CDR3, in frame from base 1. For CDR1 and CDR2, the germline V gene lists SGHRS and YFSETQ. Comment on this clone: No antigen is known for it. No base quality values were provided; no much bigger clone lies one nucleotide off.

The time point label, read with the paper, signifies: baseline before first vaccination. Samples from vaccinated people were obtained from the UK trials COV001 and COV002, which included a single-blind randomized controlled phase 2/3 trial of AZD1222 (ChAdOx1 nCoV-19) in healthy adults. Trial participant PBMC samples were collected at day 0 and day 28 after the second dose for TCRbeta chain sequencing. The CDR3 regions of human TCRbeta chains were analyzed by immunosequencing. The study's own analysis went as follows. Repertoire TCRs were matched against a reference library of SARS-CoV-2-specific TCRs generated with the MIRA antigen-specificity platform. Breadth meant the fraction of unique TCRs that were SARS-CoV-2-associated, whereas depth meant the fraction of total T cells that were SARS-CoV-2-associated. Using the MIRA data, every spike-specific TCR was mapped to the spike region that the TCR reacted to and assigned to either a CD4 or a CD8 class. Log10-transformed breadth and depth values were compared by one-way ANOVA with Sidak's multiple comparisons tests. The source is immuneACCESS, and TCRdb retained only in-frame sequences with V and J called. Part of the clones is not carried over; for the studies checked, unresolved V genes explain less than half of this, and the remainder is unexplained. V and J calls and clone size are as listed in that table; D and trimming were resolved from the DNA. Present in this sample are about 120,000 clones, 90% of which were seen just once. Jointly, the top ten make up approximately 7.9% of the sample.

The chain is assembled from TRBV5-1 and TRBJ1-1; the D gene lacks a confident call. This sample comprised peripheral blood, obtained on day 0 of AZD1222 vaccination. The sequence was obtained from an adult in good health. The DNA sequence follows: TGCGCCAGCAGCCCGACTCTGGGTGTTGCCACTGAAGCTTTCTTT. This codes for CASSPTLGVATEAFF.